This T cell receptor (beta chain) was sequenced during a study of T cells after yellow fever vaccination. The overall study: Fractions containing few cells were prepared with SMART-Seq v4 Ultra Low Input.

The 5'RACE template-switching step produced TCR cDNA and added a universal primer site and UMIs. One entry per CDR3 protein results from TCRdb running MiXCR on the 5' RACE reads. This table holds 500,000 to 650,000 distinct CDR3 sequences, approximately 13% found once. In its sample, this clonotype was seen a few times. Germline trimming cut 5 bases from V and 9 bases from J; bases unmatched to any gene: 9. The germline gives CDR1 DFQATT, CDR2 SNEGSKA (reference sequence). The length of the CDR3 is 14 residues. The chain uses TRBV20-1 and TRBJ2-1; 11 positions agree with TRBD2. The clonotype originates from a young man who received the YFV17D yellow fever vaccine. Sequencing used PBMCs, obtained on the day of the yellow fever booster vaccination. CDR3 loop: CSAFSGRALLEQFF. In DNA form, the CDR3 reads TGCAGTGCTTTTAGCGGGAGGGCCCTTCTTGAGCAGTTCTTC.